This entry lists 27 T cell receptor beta chains sequenced from one sample in a study of cytomegalovirus exposure and HLA in healthy donors. The study ran its PCR with 60 Vbeta and 13 Jbeta primers. Using immunoSEQ multiplex PCR, the repertoire was profiled, and TCRdb retains in-frame clones only, with some absent. Among 110,000 or so clones listed, over 60% were seen once. Specimen: PBMCs. These receptors were collected from a man aged 40-49 years in good health and CMV-seropositive.

V is TRBV7-2 and J is TRBJ1-3, with 8 bases aligning to TRBD1. This CDR3 has 14 residues. J lost 10 bases, V lost 5 bases, and 10 bases had no gene match. Germline-derived CDR1 and CDR2 are SGHTA and FQGNSA. The CDR3 sequence is CASSLTGTGLTIYF. The CDR3 bases are TGTGCCAGCAGCCTTACCGGGACAGGACTTACCATATATTTT.

The CDR3 nucleotides read TGCGCCAGCAGCTTTGGTCCTGCCGGAGAGACCCAGTACTTC. Protein sequence: CASSFGPAGETQYF. The chain links TRBV5-1 to TRBJ2-5, with D unclear. This CDR3 spans 14 amino acids. V lost 2 bases to trimming and J lost 4 bases, with 12 bases between them. Per the germline V gene, CDR1 is SGHRS and CDR2 is YFSETQ.

The chain has TRBV5-1 and TRBJ1-2; D not certain. Per the germline V gene, CDR1 is SGHRS and CDR2 is YFSETQ. V was pared by 5 bases and J by 2 bases, with 10 bases between. The CDR3 is 13 residues long. The CDR3 nucleotides read TGCGCCAGCAGTCTGGCATCAAACTATGGCTACACCTTC. Residues: CASSLASNYGYTF.

This chain connects TRBV20-1 to TRBJ1-1; D unclear. The CDR3 consists of 11 residues. Germline values: CDR1 DFQATT, CDR2 SNEGSKA (reference sequence). Trimming took off 3 bases at V and 0 bases at J, with 2 bases between the two ends. Here the CDR3 reads CSASMNTEAFF. DNA of the CDR3: TGCAGTGCTAGTATGAACACTGAAGCTTTCTTT.

The J gene is TRBJ2-2, the V gene TRBV27, with 10 bases that match TRBD2. Germline V gene lookup returns CDR1 MNHEY and CDR2 SMNVEV (reference sequence). V trimming: 5 bases; J trimming: 0 bases; junction bases outside the gene matches: 3. This CDR3 region has 16 residues. The CDR3 DNA is TGTGCCAGCAGTGCCGGACTAGCGGCGAACACCGGGGAGCTGTTTTTT. It codes for CASSAGLAANTGELFF.

There are a few counts of this clone. The chain carries TRBV19 and TRBJ2-2; 9 nucleotides line up with TRBD1. The CDR3 is 14 amino acids. Per germline, CDR1 LNHDA and CDR2 SQIVND (reference sequence). V trimming: 9 bases; J trimming: 3 bases; junction bases outside the gene matches: 5. For the CDR3, the DNA is TGTGCCAGCAGACGGGACAGGGACACCGGGGAGCTGTTTTTT. Protein: CASRRDRDTGELFF.

The chain carries TRBV7-6 and TRBJ1-1; the match to TRBD1 covers 8 bases. This CDR3 has 17 amino acids. Losses at the gene ends were 3 bases for V and 0 bases for J; bases not matched to a gene: 9. The V gene's germline CDR1 is SGHVS and CDR2 FNYEAQ. The CDR3 DNA reads TGTGCCAGCAGCTTGTCTCGACAGGGGTTCATGAACACTGAAGCTTTCTTT. Protein product: CASSLSRQGFMNTEAFF.

This sequence joins TRBV5-1 and TRBJ1-2; no clear D gene. The V end lost 0 bases, the J end lost 6 bases, and 9 bases lay between the germline ends. The CDR3 is made up of 13 amino acids. The germline gives CDR1 SGHRS, CDR2 YFSETQ. CDR3 amino acids: CASSLERRDGYTF. CDR3 in DNA: TGCGCCAGCAGCTTGGAGAGGAGGGATGGCTACACCTTC.

The rearrangement links TRBV11-3 to TRBJ2-1, with TRBD2 identical over 7 bases. The germline V gene has CDR1 SGHNT and CDR2 YENEEA. The length of the CDR3 is 14 residues. The trim removed 5 bases at V and 2 bases at J, leaving 3 bases unmatched. The CDR3 DNA follows: TGTGCCAGCAGCGAACGGGGGGCCTACAATGAGCAGTTCTTC. Amino acid sequence: CASSERGAYNEQFF.

The chain links TRBV10-3 to TRBJ1-1, with 9 nucleotides matching TRBD1. V was clipped by 7 bases and J by 3 bases; unmatched bases: 6. Germline V gene lookup returns CDR1 ENHRY and CDR2 SYGVKD. CDR3 size: 14 residues. CDR3 coding DNA: TGTGCCATCAACCCGGGACAGGGTTACACTGAAGCTTTCTTT. Residues: CAINPGQGYTEAFF.

This sequence joins TRBV6-5 and TRBJ2-3; TRBD2 matches 7 bases. The germline V gene encodes CDR1 MNHEY and CDR2 SVGAGI. The ends lost 8 bases at V and 0 bases at J; junction bases unmatched: 8. CDR3 length: 15 residues. The DNA of the CDR3 is TGTGCCAGCTGGAGGAGGCGGGGGAGCACAGATACGCAGTATTTT. It yields the protein CASWRRRGSTDTQYF.

The chain combines TRBV4-3 with TRBJ2-5, with 8 bases lining up with TRBD2. This CDR3 is built from 15 residues. Germline V gene data show CDR1 as LGHNA and CDR2 as YSLEER. With V trimmed by 3 bases and J by 5 bases, 8 bases remained unmatched. The CDR3 region is CASSQRGTRGETQYF. DNA for the CDR3: TGCGCCAGCAGCCAGAGAGGGACTAGGGGGGAGACCCAGTACTTC.

CDR3 bases: TGTGCCAGCAGTTCCGACAGCTCCTACAATGAGCAGTTCTTC. Translating it yields CASSSDSSYNEQFF. The chain has TRBV6-4 and TRBJ2-1; D perhaps matches TRBD1 (5 bases). The CDR3 spans 14 residues. The ends were cut back, 5 bases at V and 0 bases at J, with 8 bases in the middle. CDR1 and CDR2 from the germline V gene are MRHNA and SNTAGT.

The chain employs TRBV4-3 and TRBJ2-1, with 9 bases identical to TRBD2. Germline-derived CDR1 and CDR2 are LGHNA and YSLEER. The V segment lost 0 bases and the J segment 12 bases; nucleotides outside the gene matches: 9. This CDR3 contains 15 residues. For the CDR3, the DNA is TGCGCCAGCAGCCAAGAGGTAGCGGGGGTCCTTGGGCAGTTCTTC. It translates to CASSQEVAGVLGQFF.

This sequence joins TRBV9 and TRBJ1-1, with a weak D call TRBD1 (6 bases). V dropped 2 bases and J dropped 3 bases, with 11 bases sitting between them. Germline CDR1 SGDLS, CDR2 YYNGEE. The CDR3 sequence is 14 residues long. In DNA form, the CDR3 reads TGTGCCAGCAGCGTCCAGGGGCAGGACACTGAAGCTTTCTTT. This gives the protein CASSVQGQDTEAFF.

This chain connects TRBV30 to TRBJ2-7; 10 nucleotides match TRBD1. Germline trimming cut 5 bases from V and 4 bases from J; bases unmatched to any gene: 5. CDR1 is GTSNPN, CDR2 SVGIG, per germline (reference sequence). The CDR3 runs to 13 residues. DNA of the CDR3: TGTGCCTGGGCGACAGGGGGCGGGTACGAGCAGTACTTC. Its protein is CAWATGGGYEQYF. Full variable domain (remainder filled in from reference TRBV30 and TRBJ2-7): SQTIHQWPATLVQPVGSPLSLECTVEGTSNPNLYWYRQAAGRGLQLLFYSVGIGQISSEVPQNLSASRPQDRQFILSSKKLLLSDSGFYLCAWATGGGYEQYFGPGTRLTVT.

V usage is TRBV7-2 and J usage is TRBJ2-5, with D hard to call. The CDR3 extends over 17 amino acids. CDR1 is SGHTA, CDR2 FQGNSA, per germline. Trimming left V 0 bases short and J 0 bases short, with 14 bases between. The CDR3 nucleotides are TGTGCCAGCAGCTTAGCGTTATCTTACGGGTACCAAGAGACCCAGTACTTC. This codes for CASSLALSYGYQETQYF.

This clone has only a few counts. The chain couples TRBV2 to TRBJ2-5; 10 bases line up with TRBD2. This CDR3 is 17 amino acids long. Trimming took 2 bases from V and 0 from J; bases not matched to a gene: 6. Germline CDR1 SNHLY, CDR2 FYNNEI. DNA of the CDR3: TGTGCCAGCAGTGAACGTGGAGGGACTAGCGACCAAGAGACCCAGTACTTC. Translated, it gives CASSERGGTSDQETQYF. Variable domain in full (rest from reference TRBV2 and TRBJ2-5): EPEVTQTPSHQVTQMGQEVILRCVPISNHLYFYWYRQILGQKVEFLVSFYNNEISEKSEIFDDQFSVERPDGSNFTLKIRSTKLEDSAMYFCASSERGGTSDQETQYFGPGTRLLVL.

V and J are TRBV10-2 and TRBJ1-5; maybe TRBD1 (5 bases). Per the germline V gene, CDR1 is WSHSY and CDR2 is SAAADI. V lost 6 bases and J 5 bases, leaving 14 bases between the germline ends. This CDR3 region has 14 residues. Written as DNA, the CDR3 is TGCGCCAGCAGCCCCATCCGCAGGGATCAGCCCCAGCATTTT. It codes for CASSPIRRDQPQHF.

The V gene is TRBV4-3, the J gene TRBJ2-6, with 9 bases lining up with TRBD1. CDR1 and CDR2 (germline): LGHNA, YSLEER. The CDR3 sequence is 16 residues long. V shed 4 bases, J shed 2 bases, and the junction held 3 bases outside the gene matches. For the CDR3, the DNA is TGCGCCAGCAGCCGGGACAGGGTAACTGGGGCCAACGTCCTGACTTTC. Its protein product is CASSRDRVTGANVLTF.

This clone was counted a single time. The chain joins TRBV5-1 to TRBJ2-3, with D possibly matching TRBD2 (6 bases). Per germline, CDR1 SGHRS and CDR2 YFSETQ. The CDR3 is made up of 16 amino acids. The V gene lost 0 bases and the J gene lost 2 bases, with 13 bases spanning the gap. DNA for the CDR3: TGCGCCAGCAGCTTGGCCCCTGGGGGGAACACAGATACGCAGTATTTT. The encoded protein is CASSLAPGGNTDTQYF.

The genes are TRBV5-5 and TRBJ2-1; tentatively, D is TRBD1 (6 bases). This CDR3 spans 15 amino acids. Trimming shortened V by 0 bases and J by 1 base, and 8 bases separated the two germline ends. The V gene's germline CDR1 is SGHKS and CDR2 YYEKEE (reference sequence). DNA of the CDR3: TGTGCCAGCAGCTTGGTACAGGGTTCCTACAATGAGCAGTTCTTC. This translates into CASSLVQGSYNEQFF.

This clone appeared a few times. V gene TRBV7-2 combines with J gene TRBJ2-1; the D is unclear. Germline CDR1 reads SGHTA; CDR2 reads FQGNSA. The CDR3 consists of 12 residues. Trimming cost V 0 bases and J 7 bases, with 4 bases left between them. CDR3 DNA sequence: TGTGCCAGCAGCTTAGCTTTAAATGAGCAGTTCTTC. This translates into CASSLALNEQFF.

The sample holds a few counts of this clone. This sequence joins TRBV7-3 and TRBJ2-3; no firm D call. Looked up from germline, CDR1 is SGHTA and CDR2 is FQGTGA. The CDR3 contains 16 residues. Trimming removed 5 bases from V and 3 bases from J, with 18 bases in between. The CDR3 protein is CASSPLPSTLTDTQYF. In DNA form, the CDR3 reads TGTGCCAGCAGCCCCCTCCCCTCAACTCTTACAGATACGCAGTATTTT.

This clone was detected once. V gene TRBV5-4 combines with J gene TRBJ2-3; tentative D call: TRBD2 (6 bases). Germline values: CDR1 SGHNT, CDR2 YYREEE (reference sequence). The CDR3 is made up of 14 amino acids. Trimming pared 2 bases from V and 4 bases from J, leaving 11 bases between. This CDR3 is CASSLPGGADTQYF. DNA for the CDR3: TGTGCCAGCAGCTTACCCGGGGGTGCAGATACGCAGTATTTT.

The chain links TRBV25-1 to TRBJ1-1, with D unclear. The CDR3 totals 12 residues. Germline V lookup: CDR1 MGHDK, CDR2 SYGVNS. Between the trimmed V and J ends, which lost 2 bases and 5 bases, there was a span of 6 bases. CDR3: CASSELGTEAFF. The DNA for the CDR3 is TGTGCCAGCAGTGAACTCGGGACTGAAGCTTTCTTT.

CDR3 protein: CSVVMGPGANVLTF. The DNA of the CDR3 is TGCAGCGTTGTCATGGGGCCTGGGGCCAACGTCCTGACTTTC. The V and J genes are TRBV29-1 and TRBJ2-6; tentative D call: TRBD1 (5 bases). Between the trimmed V and J ends, which lost 4 bases and 2 bases, there was a span of 9 bases. CDR1 and CDR2 (germline): SQVTM, ANQGSEA. CDR3 length equals 14 residues.